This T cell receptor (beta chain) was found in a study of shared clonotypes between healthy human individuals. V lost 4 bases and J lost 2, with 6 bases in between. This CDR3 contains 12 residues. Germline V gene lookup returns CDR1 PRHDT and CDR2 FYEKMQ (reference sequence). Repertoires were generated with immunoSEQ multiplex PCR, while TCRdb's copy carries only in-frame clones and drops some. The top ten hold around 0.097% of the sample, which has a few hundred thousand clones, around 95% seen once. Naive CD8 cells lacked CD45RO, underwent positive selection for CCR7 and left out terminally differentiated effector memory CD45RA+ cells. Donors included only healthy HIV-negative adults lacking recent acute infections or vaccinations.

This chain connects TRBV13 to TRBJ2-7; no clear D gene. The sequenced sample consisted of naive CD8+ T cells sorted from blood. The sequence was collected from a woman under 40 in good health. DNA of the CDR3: TGTGCCAGCAGCTCCGGACCCTACGAGCAGTACTTC. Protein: CASSSGPYEQYF.